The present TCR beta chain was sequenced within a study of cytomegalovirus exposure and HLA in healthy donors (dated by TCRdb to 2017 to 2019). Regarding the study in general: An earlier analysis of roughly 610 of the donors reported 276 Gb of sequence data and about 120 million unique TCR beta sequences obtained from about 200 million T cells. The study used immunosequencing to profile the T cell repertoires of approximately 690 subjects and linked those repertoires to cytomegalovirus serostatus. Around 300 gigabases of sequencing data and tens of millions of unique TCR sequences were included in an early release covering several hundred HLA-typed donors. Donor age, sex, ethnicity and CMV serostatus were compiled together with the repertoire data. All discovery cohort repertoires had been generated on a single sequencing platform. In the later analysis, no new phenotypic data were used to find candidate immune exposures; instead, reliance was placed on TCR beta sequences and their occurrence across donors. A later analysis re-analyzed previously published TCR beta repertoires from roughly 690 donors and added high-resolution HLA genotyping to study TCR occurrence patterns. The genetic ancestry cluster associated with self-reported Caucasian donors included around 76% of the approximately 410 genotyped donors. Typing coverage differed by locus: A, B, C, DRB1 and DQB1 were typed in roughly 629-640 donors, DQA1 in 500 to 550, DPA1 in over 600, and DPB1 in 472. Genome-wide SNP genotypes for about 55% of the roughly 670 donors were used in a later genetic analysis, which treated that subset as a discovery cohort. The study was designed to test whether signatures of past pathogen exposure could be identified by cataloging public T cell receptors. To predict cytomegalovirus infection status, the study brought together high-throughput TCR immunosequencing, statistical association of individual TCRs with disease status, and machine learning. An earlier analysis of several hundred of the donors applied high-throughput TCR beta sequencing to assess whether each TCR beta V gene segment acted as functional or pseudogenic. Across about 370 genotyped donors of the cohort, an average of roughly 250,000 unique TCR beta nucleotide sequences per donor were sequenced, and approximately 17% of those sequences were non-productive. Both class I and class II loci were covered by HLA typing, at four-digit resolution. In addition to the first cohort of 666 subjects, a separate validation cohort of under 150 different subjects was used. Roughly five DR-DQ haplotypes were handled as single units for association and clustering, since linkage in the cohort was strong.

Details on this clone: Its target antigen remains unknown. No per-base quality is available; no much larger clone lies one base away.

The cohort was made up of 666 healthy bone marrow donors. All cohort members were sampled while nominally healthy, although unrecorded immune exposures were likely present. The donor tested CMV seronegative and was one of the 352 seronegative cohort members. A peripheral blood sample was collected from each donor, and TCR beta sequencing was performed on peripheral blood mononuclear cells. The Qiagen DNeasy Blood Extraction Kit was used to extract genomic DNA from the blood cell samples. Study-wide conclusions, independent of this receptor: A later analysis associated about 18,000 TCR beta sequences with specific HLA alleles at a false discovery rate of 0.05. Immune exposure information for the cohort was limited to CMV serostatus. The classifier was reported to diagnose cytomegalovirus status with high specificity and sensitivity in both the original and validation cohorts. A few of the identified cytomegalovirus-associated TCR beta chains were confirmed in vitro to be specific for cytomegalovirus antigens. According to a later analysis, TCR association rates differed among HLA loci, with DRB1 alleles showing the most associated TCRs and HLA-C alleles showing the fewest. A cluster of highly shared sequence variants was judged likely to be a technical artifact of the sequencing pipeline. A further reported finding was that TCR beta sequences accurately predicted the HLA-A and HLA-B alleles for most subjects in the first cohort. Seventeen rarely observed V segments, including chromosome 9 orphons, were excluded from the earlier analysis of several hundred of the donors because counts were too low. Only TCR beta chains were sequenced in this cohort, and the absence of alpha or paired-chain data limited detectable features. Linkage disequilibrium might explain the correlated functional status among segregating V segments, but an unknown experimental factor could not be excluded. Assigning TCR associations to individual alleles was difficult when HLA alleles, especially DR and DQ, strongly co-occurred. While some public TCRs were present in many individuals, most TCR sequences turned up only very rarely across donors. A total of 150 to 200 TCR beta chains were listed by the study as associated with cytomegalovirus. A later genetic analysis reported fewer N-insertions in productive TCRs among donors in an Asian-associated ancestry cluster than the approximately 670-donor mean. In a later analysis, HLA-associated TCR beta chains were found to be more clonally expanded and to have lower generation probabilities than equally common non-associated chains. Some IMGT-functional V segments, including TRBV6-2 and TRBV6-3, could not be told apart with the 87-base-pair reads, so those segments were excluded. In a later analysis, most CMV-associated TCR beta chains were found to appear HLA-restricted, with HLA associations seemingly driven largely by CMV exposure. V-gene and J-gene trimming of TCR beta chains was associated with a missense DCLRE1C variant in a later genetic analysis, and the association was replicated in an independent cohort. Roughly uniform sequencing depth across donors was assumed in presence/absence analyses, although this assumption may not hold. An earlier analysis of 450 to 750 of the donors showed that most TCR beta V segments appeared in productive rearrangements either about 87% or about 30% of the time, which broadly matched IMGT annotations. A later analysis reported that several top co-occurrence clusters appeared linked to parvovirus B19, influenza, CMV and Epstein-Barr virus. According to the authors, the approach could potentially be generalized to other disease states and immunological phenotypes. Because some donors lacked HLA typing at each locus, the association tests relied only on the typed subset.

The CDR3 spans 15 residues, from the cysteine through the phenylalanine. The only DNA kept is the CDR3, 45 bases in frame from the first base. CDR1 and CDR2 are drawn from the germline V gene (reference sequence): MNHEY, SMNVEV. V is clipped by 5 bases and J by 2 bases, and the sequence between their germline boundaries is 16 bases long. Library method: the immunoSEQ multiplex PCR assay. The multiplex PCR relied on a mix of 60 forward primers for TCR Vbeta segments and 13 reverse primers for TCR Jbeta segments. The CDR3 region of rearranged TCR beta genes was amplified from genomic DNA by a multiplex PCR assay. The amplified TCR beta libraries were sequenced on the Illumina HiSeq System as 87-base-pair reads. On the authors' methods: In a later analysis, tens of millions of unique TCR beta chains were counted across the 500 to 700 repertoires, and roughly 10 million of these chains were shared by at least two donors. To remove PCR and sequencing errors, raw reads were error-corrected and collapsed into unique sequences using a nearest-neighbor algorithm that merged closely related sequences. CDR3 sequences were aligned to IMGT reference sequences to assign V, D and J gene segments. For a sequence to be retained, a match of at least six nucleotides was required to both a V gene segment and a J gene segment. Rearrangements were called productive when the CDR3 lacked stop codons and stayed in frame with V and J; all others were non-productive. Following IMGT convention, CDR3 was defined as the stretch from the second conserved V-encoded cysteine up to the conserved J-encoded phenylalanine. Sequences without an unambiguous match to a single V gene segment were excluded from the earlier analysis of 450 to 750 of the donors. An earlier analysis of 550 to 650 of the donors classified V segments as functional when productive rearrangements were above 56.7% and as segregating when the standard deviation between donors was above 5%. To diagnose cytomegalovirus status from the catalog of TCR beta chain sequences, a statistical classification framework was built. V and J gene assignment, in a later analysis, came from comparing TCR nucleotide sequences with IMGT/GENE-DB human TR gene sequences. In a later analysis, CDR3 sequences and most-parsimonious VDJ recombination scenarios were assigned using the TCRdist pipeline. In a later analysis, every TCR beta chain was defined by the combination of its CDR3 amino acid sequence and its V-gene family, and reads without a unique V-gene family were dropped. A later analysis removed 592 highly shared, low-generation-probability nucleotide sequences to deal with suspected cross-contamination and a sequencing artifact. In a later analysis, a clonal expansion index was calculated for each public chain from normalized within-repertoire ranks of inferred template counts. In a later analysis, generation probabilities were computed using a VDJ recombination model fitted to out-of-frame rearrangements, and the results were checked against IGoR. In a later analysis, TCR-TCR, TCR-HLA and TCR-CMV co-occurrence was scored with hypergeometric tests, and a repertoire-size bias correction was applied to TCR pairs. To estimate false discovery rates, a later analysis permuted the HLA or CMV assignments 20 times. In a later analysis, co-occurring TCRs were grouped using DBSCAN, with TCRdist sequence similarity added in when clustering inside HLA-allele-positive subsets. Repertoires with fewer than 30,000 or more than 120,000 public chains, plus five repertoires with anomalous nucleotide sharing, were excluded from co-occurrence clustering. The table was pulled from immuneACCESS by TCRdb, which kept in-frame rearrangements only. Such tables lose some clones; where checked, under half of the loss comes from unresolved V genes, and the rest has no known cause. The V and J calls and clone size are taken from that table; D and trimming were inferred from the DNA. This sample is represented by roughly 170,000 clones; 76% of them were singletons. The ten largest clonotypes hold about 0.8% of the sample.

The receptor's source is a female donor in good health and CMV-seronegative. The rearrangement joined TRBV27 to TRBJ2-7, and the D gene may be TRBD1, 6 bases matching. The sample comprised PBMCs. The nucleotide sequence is TGTGCCAGCAGTCTAAACGGACAGTTCCCCTACGAGCAGTACTTC. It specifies CASSLNGQFPYEQYF.